The count of the clone carrying this T cell receptor beta chain is one. The target antigen is unknown. After removal of 0 bases from V and 2 bases from J, the junction contained 4 bases not matched to a gene. Germline CDR1 and CDR2: SGHRS and YFSETQ. This CDR3 spans 15 amino acids. These data originate in a study of T cells in Graves' hyperthyroidism and ophthalmopathy. Study-wide findings and caveats: Ophthalmopathy cases were set apart from stable hyperthyroidism by a 13 V-J model. Most thyroid clonotypes that were expanded above 0.001 also turned up in blood. Ophthalmopathy, as predicted by the model, came a median roughly 6.5 months after the prediction.

Diagnoses used clinical symptoms, serum thyroxine and TRAb, thyroid ultrasound and orbital computed tomography. Authors of the study amplified TCR beta CDR3 regions from RNA transcripts. Using the HTBI primer set, a first-round RT-PCR was run on the TCR CDR3. TCRdb passed the multiplex PCR reads through MiXCR, listing each CDR3 protein once. The sample lists around 540,000 distinct CDR3 sequences, 15% to 20% seen once, with about 29% in the top ten. The source material was blood. The genes are TRBV5-1 and TRBJ2-5, with 7 positions matching TRBD1. The receptor was isolated from a woman younger than 45 with Graves' ophthalmopathy. CDR3: CASSLVGTEQETQYF. CDR3 DNA sequence: TGCGCCAGCAGCTTGGTTGGGACAGAACAAGAGACCCAGTACTTC.